The rows below give T cell receptor beta chains drawn from one sample of a study of blood T cell repertoires in COVID-19. TCRdb's copy holds only in-frame clones and misses some; the assay was immunoSEQ multiplex PCR. The repertoire consists of 99,000 or so clones, with around 81% occurring once and the leading ten covering 8% to 9.5%. The sample comprised peripheral blood. Receptor source: a woman in her seventies with acute or convalescent COVID-19. The CDR3 runs from the conserved cysteine through the conserved F or W. Each record gives: clone size, D gene, V gene, J gene, CDR3 protein, CDR3 DNA. A D gene is named only where the DNA matches it firmly. Size is omitted from some rows. Given values are once, few, many or a class for expanded clones.

-,-,TRBV29-1,TRBJ2-5,CSVAWAQETQYF,TGCAGCGTTGCGTGGGCTCAAGAGACCCAGTACTTC
-,TRBD1,TRBV7-3,TRBJ1-1,CASSMGDSTEAFF,TGTGCCAGCAGTATGGGGGACAGCACTGAAGCTTTCTTT
few,-,TRBV4-1,TRBJ1-2,CASSQATAPYGYTF,TGCGCCAGCAGCCAAGCGACTGCCCCGTATGGCTACACCTTC
once,TRBD1,TRBV2,TRBJ2-3,CASSRDRGLDTQYF,TGTGCCAGCAGCCGGGACAGGGGGCTGGATACGCAGTATTTT
-,TRBD1,TRBV11-1,TRBJ2-5,CASSPDRAKETQYF,TGTGCCAGCAGCCCCGACAGGGCCAAAGAGACCCAGTACTTC
-,-,TRBV30,TRBJ1-1,CAWNRGGYTEAFF,TGTGCCTGGAATAGGGGGGGGTACACTGAAGCTTTCTTT
-,TRBD1,TRBV6-6,TRBJ2-7,CASSYRDRGIYEQYF,TGTGCCAGCAGTTACCGGGACAGGGGGATCTACGAGCAGTACTTC
few,-,TRBV24-1,TRBJ2-1,CATSDRGSSSYNEQFF,TGTGCCACCAGTGACCGCGGATCTAGCTCCTACAATGAGCAGTTCTTC
-,-,TRBV28,TRBJ1-1,CASSGQLNTEAFF,TGTGCCAGCAGTGGACAGTTGAACACTGAAGCTTTCTTT
-,-,TRBV4-1,TRBJ1-2,CASSQAQGRYGYTF,TGCGCCAGCAGCCAAGCCCAGGGGCGCTATGGCTACACCTTC
-,-,TRBV5-4,TRBJ1-2,CASSLLGGAWYGYTF,TGTGCCAGCAGCTTGTTGGGGGGGGCCTGGTATGGCTACACCTTC
-,TRBD1,TRBV10-3,TRBJ1-5,CAISDPGQGWNQPQHF,TGTGCCATCAGTGACCCGGGACAGGGTTGGAATCAGCCCCAGCATTTT
-,-,TRBV30,TRBJ1-2,CAWSHEAGWLLHYGYTF,TGTGCCTGGAGTCACGAGGCCGGGTGGCTCCTCCACTATGGCTACACCTTC
-,TRBD2,TRBV6-5,TRBJ2-1,CASTLADNEQFF,TGTGCCAGCACACTAGCGGACAATGAGCAGTTCTTC
-,TRBD2,TRBV5-1,TRBJ2-5,CASNPTSGGEETQYF,TGCGCCAGCAACCCGACTAGCGGGGGGGAGGAGACCCAGTACTTC
-,-,TRBV7-9,TRBJ1-5,CASSLAGRGQPQHF,TGTGCCAGCAGCTTAGCGGGGCGCGGTCAGCCCCAGCATTTT
-,-,TRBV7-3,TRBJ1-1,CASSLKPTRGGTEAFF,TGTGCCAGCAGCTTAAAACCTACAAGGGGGGGCACTGAAGCTTTCTTT
-,TRBD2,TRBV9,TRBJ2-3,CASSEYSGSHTDTQYF,TGTGCCAGCAGCGAATATAGCGGGAGTCACACAGATACGCAGTATTTT
-,-,TRBV2,TRBJ1-2,CASRVDRLSNYGYTF,TGTGCCAGCAGGGTAGATCGACTTTCTAACTATGGCTACACCTTC
once,-,TRBV27,TRBJ1-2,CASSFTANYGYTF,TGTGCCAGCAGTTTTACAGCAAACTATGGCTACACCTTC
-,TRBD1,TRBV20-1,TRBJ1-4,CSASLFGTATNEKLFF,TGCAGTGCTAGTTTATTCGGGACAGCAACTAATGAAAAACTGTTTTTT
-,-,TRBV29-1,TRBJ1-1,CSASGAADTEAFF,TGCAGCGCATCAGGGGCGGCTGACACTGAAGCTTTCTTT
-,TRBD1,TRBV19,TRBJ2-3,CASSSRDRGPGTQYF,TGTGCCAGTAGTAGCCGGGACAGGGGGCCGGGTACGCAGTATTTT
-,-,TRBV5-6,TRBJ1-1,CASSLKGKAFF,TGTGCCAGCAGCTTAAAGGGGAAAGCTTTCTTT
-,TRBD1,TRBV18,TRBJ2-7,CASSIRQGNSYEQYF,TGTGCCAGCTCAATAAGACAGGGTAACTCCTACGAGCAGTACTTC